This TCR beta chain originates from a study of cytomegalovirus exposure and HLA in healthy donors. There are 14 residues in the CDR3. Unmatched junction bases numbered 6, after V lost 5 bases and J lost 3 bases. Germline V gene sequence: CDR1 SSHAT, CDR2 FNYEAQ (reference sequence). This clone was counted a few times. The antigen is not known. The donors gave bone marrow, and they were healthy. Nominal health characterized the donors when sampled, though unrecorded immune exposures were likely. Study-level results: An analysis was carried out at a later point. It showed that HLA-associated TCR beta chains were more clonally expanded than equally common non-associated chains. What a later analysis showed was that several of the most significant clusters appeared linked to common viral pathogens.

Both 60 Vbeta primers and 13 Jbeta primers went into the PCR. Profiling relied on immunoSEQ multiplex PCR, and the TCRdb table lists in-frame clones only, not all of them. This table has some 150,000 clones, roughly 8.8% appearing once. This chain connects TRBV7-7 to TRBJ2-7; 8 bases match TRBD2. This clonotype originated in a woman between 35 and 50 years old in good health and CMV-seropositive. Sequenced sample: PBMCs. DNA of the CDR3: TGTGCCAGCAGCCCTGGCGGGGGGAACTACGAGCAGTACTTC. Its protein product is CASSPGGGNYEQYF.